This TCR beta chain was captured by sequencing in a study of regulatory T cells in long-lasting Graves disease. Notes on the study in general: TRBV28, TRBJ1-2 and TRBJ2-5 emerged as the favored segments in persistent disease.

As concerns this clonotype: What it binds is not known.

Time point defined: newly diagnosed GD, antithyroid drugs for less than 3 months. The authors made the TCR library using RNA they extracted from PBMCs. Assembly of TCR beta libraries relied on iRepertoire HTBI primers together with Arm-PCR of CDR3 regions. Via MiXCR, TCRdb re-called the multiplex PCR reads, giving one row per CDR3 protein. The table records fewer than 650,000 distinct CDR3 sequences, about 16% of them present only once. The CDR3 loop spans 14 amino acids. CDR1 is SGHTA and CDR2 is FQGTGA in the germline V gene. The V segment lost 0 bases and the J segment 7 bases; nucleotides outside the gene matches: 3. These same data were also listed under a study on T cells in Graves' hyperthyroidism and ophthalmopathy.

The sample here was peripheral blood mononuclear cells (PBMCs), taken at new diagnosis, from a patient treated with antithyroid drugs. The chain employs TRBV7-3 and TRBJ2-1; 7 bases are a match to TRBD1. This sequence originates from a man between 18 and 29 years old with Graves disease. This CDR3 is CASSLTSRGNEQFF. The CDR3 nucleotides are TGTGCCAGCAGCTTAACTAGCAGGGGGAATGAGCAGTTCTTC.